This TCR beta chain was documented in a study of graft-versus-host responses after intestinal transplantation. Background on the study: Induction with anti-thymocyte globulin, then tacrolimus and steroids for roughly three years, was given to all recipients.

Assay: immunoSEQ multiplex PCR; the TCRdb copy retains only in-frame clones and omits some. Among some 140,000 clones listed, 80% to 95% were seen once. V shed 6 bases and J 7 bases; nucleotides not matched to a gene: 8. Per germline, CDR1 MNHNS and CDR2 SASEGT. The CDR3 consists of 14 residues. Broader study findings: When patients had graft-donor T cell macrochimerism, their allografts held high graft-versus-host to host-versus-graft clonal ratios. GvH clones surfaced in recipient marrow, some emerging earlier in ileum or blood.

On this clone: Antigen: not known.

This material consisted of unstimulated CD4+ T cells sorted from spleen or lymph node cells, taken before intestinal transplant. The clonotype originates from a human donor who received an intestinal transplant. The J gene is TRBJ1-5, the V gene TRBV6-1; 8 bases align to TRBD1. CDR3 region: CASRETGEGQPQHF. The CDR3 bases are TGTGCCAGCAGAGAGACAGGGGAGGGGCAGCCCCAGCATTTT.